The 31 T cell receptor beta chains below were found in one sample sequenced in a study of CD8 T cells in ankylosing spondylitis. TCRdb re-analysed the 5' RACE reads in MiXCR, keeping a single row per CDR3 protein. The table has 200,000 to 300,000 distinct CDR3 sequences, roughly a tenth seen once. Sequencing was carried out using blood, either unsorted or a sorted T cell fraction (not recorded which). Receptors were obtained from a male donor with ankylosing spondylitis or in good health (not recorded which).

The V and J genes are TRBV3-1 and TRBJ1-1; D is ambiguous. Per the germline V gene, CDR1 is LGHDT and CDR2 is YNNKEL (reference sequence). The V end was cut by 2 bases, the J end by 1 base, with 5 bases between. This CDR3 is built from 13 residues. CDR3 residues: CASSQTENTEAFF. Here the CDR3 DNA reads TGTGCCAGCAGCCAAACGGAGAACACTGAAGCTTTCTTT.

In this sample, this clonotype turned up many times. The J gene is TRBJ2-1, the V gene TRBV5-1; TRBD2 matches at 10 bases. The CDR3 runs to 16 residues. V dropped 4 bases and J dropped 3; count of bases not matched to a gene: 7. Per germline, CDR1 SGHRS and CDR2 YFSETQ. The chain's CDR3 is CASSMDERGGYNEQFF. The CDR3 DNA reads TGCGCCAGCAGCATGGATGAGCGGGGGGGCTACAATGAGCAGTTCTTC. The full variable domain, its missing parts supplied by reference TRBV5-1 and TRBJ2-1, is KAGVTQTPRYLIKTRGQQVTLSCSPISGHRSVSWYQQTPGQGLQFLFEYFSETQRNKGNFPGRFSGRQFSNSRSEMNVSTLELGDSALYLCASSMDERGGYNEQFFGPGTRLTVL.

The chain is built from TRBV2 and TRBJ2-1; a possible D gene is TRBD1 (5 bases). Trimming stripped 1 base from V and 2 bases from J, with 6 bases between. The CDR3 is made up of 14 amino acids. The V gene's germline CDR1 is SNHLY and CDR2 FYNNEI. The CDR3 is CASSEGTPYNEQFF. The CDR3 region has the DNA TGTGCCAGCAGTGAAGGGACACCCTACAATGAGCAGTTCTTC. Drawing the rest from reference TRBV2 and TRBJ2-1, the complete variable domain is EPEVTQTPSHQVTQMGQEVILRCVPISNHLYFYWYRQILGQKVEFLVSFYNNEISEKSEIFDDQFSVERPDGSNFTLKIRSTKLEDSAMYFCASSEGTPYNEQFFGPGTRLTVL.

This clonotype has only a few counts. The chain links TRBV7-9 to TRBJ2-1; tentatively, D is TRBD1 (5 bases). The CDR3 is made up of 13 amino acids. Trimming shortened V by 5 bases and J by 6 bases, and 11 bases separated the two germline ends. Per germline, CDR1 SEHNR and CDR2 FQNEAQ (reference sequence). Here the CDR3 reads CASSITGSNEQFF. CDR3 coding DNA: TGTGCCAGCAGCATAACAGGTTCCAATGAGCAGTTCTTC.

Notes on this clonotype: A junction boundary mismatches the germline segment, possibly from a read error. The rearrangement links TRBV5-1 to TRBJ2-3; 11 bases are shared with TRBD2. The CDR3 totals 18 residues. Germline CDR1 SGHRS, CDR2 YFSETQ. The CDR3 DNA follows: TGCGTCAGCAGACCTAGCGGGGGGTCTATCAGTTGGACAGATACGCAGTATTTT. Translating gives CVSRPSGGSISWTDTQYF. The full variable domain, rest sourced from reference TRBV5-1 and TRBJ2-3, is KAGVTQTPRYLIKTRGQQVTLSCSPISGHRSVSWYQQTPGQGLQFLFEYFSETQRNKGNFPGRFSGRQFSNSRSEMNVSTLELGDSALYLCVSRPSGGSISWTDTQYFGPGTRLTVL.

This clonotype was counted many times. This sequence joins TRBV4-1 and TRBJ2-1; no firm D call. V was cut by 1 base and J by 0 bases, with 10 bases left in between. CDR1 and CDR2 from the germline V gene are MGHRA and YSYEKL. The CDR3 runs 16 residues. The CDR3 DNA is TGCGCCAGCAGCCAAGGGTCGGCTAGCTCCTACAATGAGCAGTTCTTC. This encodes CASSQGSASSYNEQFF.

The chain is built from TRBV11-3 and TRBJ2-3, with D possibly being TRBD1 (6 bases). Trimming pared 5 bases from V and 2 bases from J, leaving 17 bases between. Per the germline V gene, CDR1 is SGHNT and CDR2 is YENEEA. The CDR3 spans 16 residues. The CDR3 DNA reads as TGTGCCAGCAGCCCAGGGGTGGGAGTGGACACAGATACGCAGTATTTT. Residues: CASSPGVGVDTDTQYF.

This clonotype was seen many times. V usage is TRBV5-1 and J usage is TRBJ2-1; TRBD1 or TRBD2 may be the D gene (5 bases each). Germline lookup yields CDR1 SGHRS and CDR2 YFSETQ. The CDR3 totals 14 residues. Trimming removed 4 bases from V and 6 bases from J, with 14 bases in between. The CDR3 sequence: CASSTGRPTNEQFF. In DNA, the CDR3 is TGCGCCAGCAGCACGGGACGGCCAACCAATGAGCAGTTCTTC.

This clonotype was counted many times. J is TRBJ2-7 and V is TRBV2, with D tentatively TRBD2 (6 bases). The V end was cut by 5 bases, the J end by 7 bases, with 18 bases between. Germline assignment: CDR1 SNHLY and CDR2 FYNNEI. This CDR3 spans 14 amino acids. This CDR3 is CASSPYGGLGEQYF. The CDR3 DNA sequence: TGTGCCAGCAGTCCATATGGGGGACTCGGAGAGCAGTACTTC.

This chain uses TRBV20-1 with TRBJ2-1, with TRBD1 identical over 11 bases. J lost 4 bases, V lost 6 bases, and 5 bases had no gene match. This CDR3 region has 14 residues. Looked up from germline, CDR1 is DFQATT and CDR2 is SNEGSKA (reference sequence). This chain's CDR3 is CSAGDRGIYNEQFF. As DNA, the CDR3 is TGCAGTGCCGGGGACAGGGGGATTTACAATGAGCAGTTCTTC.

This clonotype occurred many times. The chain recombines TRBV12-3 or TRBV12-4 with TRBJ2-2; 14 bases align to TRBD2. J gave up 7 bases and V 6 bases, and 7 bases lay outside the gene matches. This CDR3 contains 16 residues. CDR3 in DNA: TGTGCCAGCAGGCAGACTAGCGGGAGGGCCGTCGGGGAGCTGTTTTTT. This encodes CASRQTSGRAVGELFF.

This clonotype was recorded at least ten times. CDR3 protein: CASSLGHLSDGELFF. CDR3 sequence (DNA): TGCGCCAGCAGCCTGGGCCACCTCTCTGACGGGGAGCTGTTTTTT. The chain links TRBV5-1 to TRBJ2-2; unclear D gene. This CDR3 contains 15 residues. CDR1 SGHRS and CDR2 YFSETQ come from the germline V gene. The V end lost 4 bases, the J end lost 7 bases, and 17 bases lay between the germline ends.

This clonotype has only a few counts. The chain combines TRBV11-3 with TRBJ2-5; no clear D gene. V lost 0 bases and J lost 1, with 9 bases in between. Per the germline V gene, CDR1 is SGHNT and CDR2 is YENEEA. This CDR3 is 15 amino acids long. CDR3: CASSLDRGPQETQYF. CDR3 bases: TGTGCCAGCAGCTTAGATCGAGGCCCCCAAGAGACCCAGTACTTC.

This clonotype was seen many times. In DNA, the CDR3 is TGTGCCAGCAGTGAATATGCAAACATTCAGTACTTC. Its translation: CASSEYANIQYF. This chain connects TRBV25-1 to TRBJ2-4; D unresolved. Trimming removed 0 bases at V and 6 bases at J, with 3 bases between. The CDR3 sequence is 12 residues long. CDR1 is MGHDK, CDR2 SYGVNS, per germline.

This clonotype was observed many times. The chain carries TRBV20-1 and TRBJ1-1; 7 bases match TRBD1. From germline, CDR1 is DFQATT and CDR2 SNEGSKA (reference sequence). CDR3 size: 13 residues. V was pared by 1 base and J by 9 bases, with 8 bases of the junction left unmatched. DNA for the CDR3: TGCAGTGCTAGAGTAACGGGAGGGGGCCAAGCTTTCTTT. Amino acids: CSARVTGGGQAFF.

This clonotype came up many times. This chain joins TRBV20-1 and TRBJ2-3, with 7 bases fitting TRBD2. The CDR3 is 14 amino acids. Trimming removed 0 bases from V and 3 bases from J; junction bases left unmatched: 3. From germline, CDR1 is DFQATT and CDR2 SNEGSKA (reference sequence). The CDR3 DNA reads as TGCAGTGCTAGAGAGGGAGGGGCAACAGATACGCAGTATTTT. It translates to CSAREGGATDTQYF.

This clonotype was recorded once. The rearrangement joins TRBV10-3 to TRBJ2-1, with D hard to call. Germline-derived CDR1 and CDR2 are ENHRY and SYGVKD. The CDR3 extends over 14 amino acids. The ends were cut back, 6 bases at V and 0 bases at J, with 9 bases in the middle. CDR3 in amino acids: CAIRIDSSYNEQFF. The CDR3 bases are TGTGCCATCAGAATAGATAGCTCCTACAATGAGCAGTTCTTC.

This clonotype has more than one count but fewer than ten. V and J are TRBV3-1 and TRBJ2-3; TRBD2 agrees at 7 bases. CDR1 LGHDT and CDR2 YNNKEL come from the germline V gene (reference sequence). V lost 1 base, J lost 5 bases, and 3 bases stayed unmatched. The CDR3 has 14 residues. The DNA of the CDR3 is TGTGCCAGCAGCCAAGGGCTAGCGGAAGATACGCAGTATTTT. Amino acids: CASSQGLAEDTQYF.

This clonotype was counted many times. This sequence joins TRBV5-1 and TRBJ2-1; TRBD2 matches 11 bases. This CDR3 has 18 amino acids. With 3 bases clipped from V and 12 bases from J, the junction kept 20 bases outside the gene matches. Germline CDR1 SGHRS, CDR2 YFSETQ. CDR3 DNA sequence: TGCGCCAGCAGCTCTCTACCCTTAGCGGGAGGGCCTATACTTGGGCAGTTCTTC. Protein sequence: CASSSLPLAGGPILGQFF.

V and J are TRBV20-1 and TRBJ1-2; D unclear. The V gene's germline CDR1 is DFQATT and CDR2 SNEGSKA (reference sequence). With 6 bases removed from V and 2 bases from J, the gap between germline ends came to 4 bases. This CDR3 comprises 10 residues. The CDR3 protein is CSAPNYGYTF. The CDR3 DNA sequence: TGCAGTGCCCCGAACTATGGCTACACCTTC.

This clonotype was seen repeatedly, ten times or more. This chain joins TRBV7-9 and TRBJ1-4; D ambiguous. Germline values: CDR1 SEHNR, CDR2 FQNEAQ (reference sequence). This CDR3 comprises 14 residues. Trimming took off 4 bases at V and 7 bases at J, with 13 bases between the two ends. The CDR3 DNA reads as TGTGCCAGCAGCTCCCGCCTAGACCCTGAAAAACTGTTTTTT. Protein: CASSSRLDPEKLFF.

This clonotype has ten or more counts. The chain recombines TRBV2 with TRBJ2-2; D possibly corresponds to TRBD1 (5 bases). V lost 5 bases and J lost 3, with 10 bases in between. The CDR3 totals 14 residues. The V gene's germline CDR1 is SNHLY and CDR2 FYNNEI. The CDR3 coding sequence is TGTGCCAGCAGTCAACGACAGTACACCGGGGAGCTGTTTTTT. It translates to CASSQRQYTGELFF. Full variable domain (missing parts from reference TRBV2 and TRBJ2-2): EPEVTQTPSHQVTQMGQEVILRCVPISNHLYFYWYRQILGQKVEFLVSFYNNEISEKSEIFDDQFSVERPDGSNFTLKIRSTKLEDSAMYFCASSQRQYTGELFFGEGSRLTVL.

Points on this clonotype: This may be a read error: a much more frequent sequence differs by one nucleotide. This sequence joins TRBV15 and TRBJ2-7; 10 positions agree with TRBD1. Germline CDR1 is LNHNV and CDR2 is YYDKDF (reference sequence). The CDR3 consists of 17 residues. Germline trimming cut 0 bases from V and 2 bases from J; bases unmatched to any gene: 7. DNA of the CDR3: TGTGCCACCAGCAGAGATCCCACGGACAGGGGGGCCTACGAGCAGTACTTC. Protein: CATSRDPTDRGAYEQYF.

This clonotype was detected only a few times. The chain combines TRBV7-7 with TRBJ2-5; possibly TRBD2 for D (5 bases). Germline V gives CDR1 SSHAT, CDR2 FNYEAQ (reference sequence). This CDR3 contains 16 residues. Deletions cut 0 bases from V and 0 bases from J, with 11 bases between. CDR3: CASSLARGPYQETQYF. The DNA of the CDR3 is TGTGCCAGCAGCTTAGCCCGGGGTCCCTACCAAGAGACCCAGTACTTC.

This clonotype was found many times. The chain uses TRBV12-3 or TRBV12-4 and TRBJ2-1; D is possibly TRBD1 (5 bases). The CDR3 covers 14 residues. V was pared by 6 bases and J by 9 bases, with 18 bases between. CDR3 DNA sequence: TGTGCCAGCAGGTTGGGGCAAACCCACAGTGAGCAGTTCTTC. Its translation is CASRLGQTHSEQFF.

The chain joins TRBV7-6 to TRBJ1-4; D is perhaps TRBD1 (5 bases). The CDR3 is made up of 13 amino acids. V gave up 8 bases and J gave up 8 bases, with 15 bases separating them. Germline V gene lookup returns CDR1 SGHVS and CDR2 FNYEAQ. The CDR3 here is CASREGREEKLFF. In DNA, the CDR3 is TGTGCCAGCCGCGAGGGGCGGGAGGAAAAACTGTTTTTT.

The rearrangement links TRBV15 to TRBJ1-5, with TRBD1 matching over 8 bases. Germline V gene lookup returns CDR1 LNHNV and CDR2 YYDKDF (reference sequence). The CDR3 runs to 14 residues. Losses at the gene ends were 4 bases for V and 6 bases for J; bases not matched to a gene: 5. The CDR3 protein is CATSTRTGFQPQHF. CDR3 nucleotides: TGTGCCACCAGCACCCGGACAGGGTTTCAGCCCCAGCATTTT.

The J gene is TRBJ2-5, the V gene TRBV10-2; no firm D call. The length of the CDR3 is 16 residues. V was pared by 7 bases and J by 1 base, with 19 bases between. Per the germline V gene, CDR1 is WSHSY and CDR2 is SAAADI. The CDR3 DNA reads TGCGCCAGCAAGATAAGCTGGGTGGGCACCCAAGAGACCCAGTACTTC. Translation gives CASKISWVGTQETQYF.

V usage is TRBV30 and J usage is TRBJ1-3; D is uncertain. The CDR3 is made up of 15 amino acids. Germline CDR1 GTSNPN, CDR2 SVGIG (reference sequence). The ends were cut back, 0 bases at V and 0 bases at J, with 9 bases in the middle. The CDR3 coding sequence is TGTGCCTGGAGTGTACCGGGGTACTCTGGAAACACCATATATTTT. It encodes CAWSVPGYSGNTIYF. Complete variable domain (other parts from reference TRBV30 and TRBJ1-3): SQTIHQWPATLVQPVGSPLSLECTVEGTSNPNLYWYRQAAGRGLQLLFYSVGIGQISSEVPQNLSASRPQDRQFILSSKKLLLSDSGFYLCAWSVPGYSGNTIYFGEGSWLTVV.

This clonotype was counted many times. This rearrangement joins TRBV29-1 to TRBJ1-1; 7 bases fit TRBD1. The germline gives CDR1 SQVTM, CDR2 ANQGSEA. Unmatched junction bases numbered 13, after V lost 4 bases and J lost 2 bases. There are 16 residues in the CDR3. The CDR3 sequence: CSVGGGGGTANTEAFF. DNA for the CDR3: TGCAGCGTTGGAGGAGGGGGGGGGACAGCAAACACTGAAGCTTTCTTT. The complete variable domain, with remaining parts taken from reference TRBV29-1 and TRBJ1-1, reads SAVISQKPSRDICQRGTSLTIQCQVDSQVTMMFWYRQQPGQSLTLIATANQGSEATYESGFVIDKFPISRPNLTFSTLTVSNMSPEDSSIYLCSVGGGGGTANTEAFFGQGTRLTVV.

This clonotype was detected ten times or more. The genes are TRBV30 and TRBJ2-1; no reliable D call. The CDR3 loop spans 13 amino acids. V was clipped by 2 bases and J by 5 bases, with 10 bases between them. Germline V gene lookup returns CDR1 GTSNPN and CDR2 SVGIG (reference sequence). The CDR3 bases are TGTGCCTGGAGTTACGACCCAGACAATGAGCAGTTCTTC. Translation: CAWSYDPDNEQFF.